This T cell receptor (beta chain) comes out of a study of CD8+ T cells in alopecia areata. Overall study findings and caveats: Scalp sequencing also captures normal skin's resident alphabeta T cells.

Extracted RNA was reverse transcribed into cDNA, the sequencing template. Here immunoSEQ multiplex PCR was the method, and the copy in TCRdb shows in-frame clones only, minus some. Found here are 150,000 to 200,000 clones, 55% of them singletons; the top ten hold about 4.5%. Sorting separated CD4+ and CD8+ T cells out of PBMCs. Concerning this clone: Its antigen is not identified.

Trimming took 4 bases from V and 4 from J, leaving 14 bases between them. The V gene's germline CDR1 is SGHDT and CDR2 YYEEEE. The CDR3 loop spans 14 amino acids. The rearrangement uses TRBV5-6 and TRBJ1-2; D perhaps matches TRBD1 (5 bases). Sequences were obtained from CD4+ T cells sorted from blood. This clonotype was obtained from a human donor in good health. Written as DNA, the CDR3 is TGTGCCAGCAGCCTTCCGGGGCCTGGCTATGGCTACACCTTC. Its translation is CASSLPGPGYGYTF.